This T cell receptor (beta chain) came from a study of shared clonotypes between healthy human individuals. Each of the donors was a healthy adult who was HIV-negative and had not had a recent acute infection or vaccination. Sequencing was performed with immunoSEQ multiplex PCR; in TCRdb, only in-frame clones are kept and a portion is missing. The data show around 690,000 clones, 80% to 95% seen once. The CDR3 spans 14 residues. Germline CDR1 and CDR2: MNHEY and SMNVEV (reference sequence). V was pared by 3 bases and J by 2 bases, with 11 bases between. The chain is built from TRBV27 and TRBJ2-7, with a weak D call TRBD1 (6 bases). This TCR was sampled from a man aged 18-30 years in good health. Some clones in this sample may be carry-over from other donors' samples. The sample consisted of memory CD8+ T cells from PBMCs. Subset of the sample: CD45RO+ cells pooled with CCR7-negative TemRA cells. As DNA, the CDR3 is TGTGCCAGCAGTTTTAAAGGGGGAACCTACGAGCAGTACTTC. This sequence encodes CASSFKGGTYEQYF.